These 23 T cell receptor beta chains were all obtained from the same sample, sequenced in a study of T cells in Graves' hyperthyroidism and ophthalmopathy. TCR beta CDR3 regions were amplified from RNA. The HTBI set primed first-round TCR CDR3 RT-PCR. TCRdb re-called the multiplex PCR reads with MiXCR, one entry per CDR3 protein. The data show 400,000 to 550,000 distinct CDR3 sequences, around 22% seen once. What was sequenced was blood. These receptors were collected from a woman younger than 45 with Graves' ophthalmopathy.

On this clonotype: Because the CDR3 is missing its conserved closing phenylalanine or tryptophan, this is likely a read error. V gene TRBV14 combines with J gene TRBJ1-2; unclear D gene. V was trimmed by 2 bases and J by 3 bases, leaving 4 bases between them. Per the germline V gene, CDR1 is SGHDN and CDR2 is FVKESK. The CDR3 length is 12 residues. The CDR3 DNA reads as TGTGCCAGCAGCCAATCAGACTATGGCTACACCGTC. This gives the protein CASSQSDYGYTV.

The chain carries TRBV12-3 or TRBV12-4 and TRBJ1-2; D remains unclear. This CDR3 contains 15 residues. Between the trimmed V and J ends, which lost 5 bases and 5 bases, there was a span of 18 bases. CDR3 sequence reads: CASSPRTAAVYGYTF. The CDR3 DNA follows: TGTGCCAGCAGTCCTCGTACAGCCGCGGTGTATGGCTACACCTTC.

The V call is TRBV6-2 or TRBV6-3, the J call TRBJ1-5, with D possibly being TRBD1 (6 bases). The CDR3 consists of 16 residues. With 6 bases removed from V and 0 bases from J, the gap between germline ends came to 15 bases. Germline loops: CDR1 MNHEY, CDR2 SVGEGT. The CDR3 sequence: CASRPDRSDSNQPQHF. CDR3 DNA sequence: TGTGCCAGCAGACCCGACAGGAGCGATAGCAATCAGCCCCAGCATTTT.

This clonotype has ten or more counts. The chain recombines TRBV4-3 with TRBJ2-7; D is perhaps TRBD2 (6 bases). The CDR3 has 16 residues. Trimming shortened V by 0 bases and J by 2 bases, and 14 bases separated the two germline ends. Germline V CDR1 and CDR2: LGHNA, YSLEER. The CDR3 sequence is CASSQDGGVAPYEQYF. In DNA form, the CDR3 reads TGCGCCAGCAGCCAAGATGGAGGGGTTGCCCCCTACGAGCAGTACTTC.

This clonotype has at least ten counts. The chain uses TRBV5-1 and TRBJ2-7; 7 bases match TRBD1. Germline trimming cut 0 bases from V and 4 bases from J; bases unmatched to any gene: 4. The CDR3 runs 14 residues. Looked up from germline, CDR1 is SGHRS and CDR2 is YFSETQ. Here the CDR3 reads CASSLADRIYEQYF. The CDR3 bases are TGCGCCAGCAGCTTGGCGGACAGGATATACGAGCAGTACTTC. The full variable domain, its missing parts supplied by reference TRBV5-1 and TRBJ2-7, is KAGVTQTPRYLIKTRGQQVTLSCSPISGHRSVSWYQQTPGQGLQFLFEYFSETQRNKGNFPGRFSGRQFSNSRSEMNVSTLELGDSALYLCASSLADRIYEQYFGPGTRLTVT.

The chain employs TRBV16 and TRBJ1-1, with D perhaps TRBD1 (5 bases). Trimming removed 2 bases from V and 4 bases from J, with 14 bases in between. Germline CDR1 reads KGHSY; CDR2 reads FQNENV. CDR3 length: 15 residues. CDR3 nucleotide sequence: TGTGCCAGCAGCCAAAAGGAACAGGTTTTCACTGAAGCTTTCTTT. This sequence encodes CASSQKEQVFTEAFF. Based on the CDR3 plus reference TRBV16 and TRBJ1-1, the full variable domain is GEEVAQTPKHLVRGEGQKAKLYCAPIKGHSYVFWYQQVLKNEFKFLISFQNENVFDETGMPKERFSAKCLPNSPCSLEIQATKLEDSAVYFCASSQKEQVFTEAFFGQGTRLTVV.

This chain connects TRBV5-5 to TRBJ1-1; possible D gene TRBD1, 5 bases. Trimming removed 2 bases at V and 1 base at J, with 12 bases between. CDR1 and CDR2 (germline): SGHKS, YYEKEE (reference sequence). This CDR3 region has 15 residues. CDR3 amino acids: CASSFTGRANTEAFF. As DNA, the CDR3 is TGTGCCAGCAGCTTTACGGGCAGGGCGAACACTGAAGCTTTCTTT.

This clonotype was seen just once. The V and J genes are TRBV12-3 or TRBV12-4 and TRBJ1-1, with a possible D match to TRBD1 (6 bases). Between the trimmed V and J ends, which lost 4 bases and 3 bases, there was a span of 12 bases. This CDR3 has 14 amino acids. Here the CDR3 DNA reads TGTGCCAGCAGTTGGGGGGCAGGGGACACTGAAGCTTTCTTT. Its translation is CASSWGAGDTEAFF.

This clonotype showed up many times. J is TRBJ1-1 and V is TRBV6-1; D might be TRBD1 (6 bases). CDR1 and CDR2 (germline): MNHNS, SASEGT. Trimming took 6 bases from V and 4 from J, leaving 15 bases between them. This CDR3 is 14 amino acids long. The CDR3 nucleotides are TGTGCCAGCAGCGCCTTCCAGGGGTCCACTGAAGCTTTCTTT. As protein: CASSAFQGSTEAFF.

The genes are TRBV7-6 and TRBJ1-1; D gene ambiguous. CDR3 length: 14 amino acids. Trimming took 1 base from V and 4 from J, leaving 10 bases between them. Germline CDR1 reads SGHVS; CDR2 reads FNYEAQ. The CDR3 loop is CASSLGGWSTEAFF. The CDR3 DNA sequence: TGTGCCAGCAGCTTAGGGGGTTGGAGCACTGAAGCTTTCTTT.

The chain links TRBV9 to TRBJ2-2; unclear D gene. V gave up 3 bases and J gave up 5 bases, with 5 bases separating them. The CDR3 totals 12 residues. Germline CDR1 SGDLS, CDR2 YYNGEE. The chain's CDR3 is CASSEKTGELFF. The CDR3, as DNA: TGTGCCAGCAGCGAGAAAACCGGGGAGCTGTTTTTT. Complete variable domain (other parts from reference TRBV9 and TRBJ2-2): DSGVTQTPKHLITATGQRVTLRCSPRSGDLSVYWYQQSLDQGLQFLIQYYNGEERAKGNILERFSAQQFPDLHSELNLSSLELGDSALYFCASSEKTGELFFGEGSRLTVL.

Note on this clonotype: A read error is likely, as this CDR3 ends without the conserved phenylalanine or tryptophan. The DNA of the CDR3 is TGTGCCACAAATCCACTGGCGCCGGACAGGGCATATGGCTACACCGTC. It translates to CATNPLAPDRAYGYTV. The chain combines TRBV10-3 with TRBJ1-2; 8 bases line up with TRBD1. CDR1 is ENHRY and CDR2 is SYGVKD in the germline V gene. Germline trimming cut 10 bases from V and 5 bases from J; bases unmatched to any gene: 18. The CDR3 is made up of 16 amino acids.

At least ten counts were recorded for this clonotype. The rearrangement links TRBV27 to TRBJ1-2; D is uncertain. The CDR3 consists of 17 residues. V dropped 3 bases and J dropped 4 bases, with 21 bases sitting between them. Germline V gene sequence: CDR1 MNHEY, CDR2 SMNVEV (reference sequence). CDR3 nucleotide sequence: TGTGCCAGCAGTTTTTCCGGGTATCAAAATGTCCTCTATGGCTACACCTTC. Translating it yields CASSFSGYQNVLYGYTF.

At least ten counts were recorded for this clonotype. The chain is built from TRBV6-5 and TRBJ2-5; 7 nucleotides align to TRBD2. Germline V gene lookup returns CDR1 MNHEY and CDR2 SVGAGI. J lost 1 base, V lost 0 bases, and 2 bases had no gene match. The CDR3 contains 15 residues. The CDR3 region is CASSYSASGQETQYF. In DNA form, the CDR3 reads TGTGCCAGCAGTTACTCCGCTAGCGGCCAAGAGACCCAGTACTTC.

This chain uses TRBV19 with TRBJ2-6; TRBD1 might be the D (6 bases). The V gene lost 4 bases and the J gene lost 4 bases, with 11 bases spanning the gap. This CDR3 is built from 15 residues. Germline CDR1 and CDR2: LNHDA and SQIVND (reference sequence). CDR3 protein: CASSTAGVGANVLTF. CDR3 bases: TGTGCCAGTAGTACCGCAGGGGTAGGGGCCAACGTCCTGACTTTC.

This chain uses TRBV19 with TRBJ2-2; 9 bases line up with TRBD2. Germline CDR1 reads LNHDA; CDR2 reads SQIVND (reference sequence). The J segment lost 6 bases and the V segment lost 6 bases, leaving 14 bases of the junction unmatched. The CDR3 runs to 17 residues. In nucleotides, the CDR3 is TGTGCCAGTAGCCAAAAGGAGGCGGGAGGGATCTCCGGGGAGCTGTTTTTT. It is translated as CASSQKEAGGISGELFF.

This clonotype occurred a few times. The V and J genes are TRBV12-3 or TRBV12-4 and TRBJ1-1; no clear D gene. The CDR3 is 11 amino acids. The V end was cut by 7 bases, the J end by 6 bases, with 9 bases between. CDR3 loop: CASKMGSEAFF. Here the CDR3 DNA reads TGTGCCAGCAAAATGGGTTCTGAAGCTTTCTTT.

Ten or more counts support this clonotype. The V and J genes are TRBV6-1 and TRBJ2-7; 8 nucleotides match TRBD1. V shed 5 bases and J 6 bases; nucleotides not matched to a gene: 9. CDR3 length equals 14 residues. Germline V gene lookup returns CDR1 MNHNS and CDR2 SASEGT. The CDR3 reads CASSILQGVGEQYF. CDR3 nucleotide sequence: TGTGCCAGCAGTATCCTACAGGGGGTAGGCGAGCAGTACTTC.

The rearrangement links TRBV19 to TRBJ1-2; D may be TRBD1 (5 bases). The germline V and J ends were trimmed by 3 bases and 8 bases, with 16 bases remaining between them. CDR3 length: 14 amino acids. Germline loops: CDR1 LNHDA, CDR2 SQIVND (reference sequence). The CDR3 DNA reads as TGTGCCAGTAGTATTTATGACAGAAGATCCGGCTACACCTTC. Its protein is CASSIYDRRSGYTF.

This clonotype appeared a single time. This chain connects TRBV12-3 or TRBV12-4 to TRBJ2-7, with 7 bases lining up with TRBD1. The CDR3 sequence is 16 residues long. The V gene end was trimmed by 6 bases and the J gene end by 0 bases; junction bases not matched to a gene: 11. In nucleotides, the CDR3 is TGTGCCAGCAGCTTTAGGGGGCAGGGGAGCTCCTACGAGCAGTACTTC. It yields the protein CASSFRGQGSSYEQYF.

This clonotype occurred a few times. CDR3 amino acids: CSSSGIGETQYF. The CDR3 DNA is TGCAGCTCCTCAGGGATCGGGGAGACCCAGTACTTC. V usage is TRBV29-1 and J usage is TRBJ2-5; the D gene is possibly TRBD1 (5 bases). CDR1 SQVTM and CDR2 ANQGSEA come from the germline V gene. The CDR3 runs 12 residues. V dropped 8 bases and J dropped 5 bases, with 15 bases sitting between them.

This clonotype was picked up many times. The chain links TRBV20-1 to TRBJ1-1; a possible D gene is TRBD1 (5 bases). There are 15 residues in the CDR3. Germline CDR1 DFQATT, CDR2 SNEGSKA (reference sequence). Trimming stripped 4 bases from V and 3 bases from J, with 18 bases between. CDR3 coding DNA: TGCAGTGCTAAGGGGTGGGGAACCTGGGACACTGAAGCTTTCTTT. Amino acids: CSAKGWGTWDTEAFF.

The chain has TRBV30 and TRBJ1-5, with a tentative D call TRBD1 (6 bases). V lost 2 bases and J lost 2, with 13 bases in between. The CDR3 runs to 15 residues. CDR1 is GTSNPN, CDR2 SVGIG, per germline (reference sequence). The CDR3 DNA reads TGTGCCTGGAGTTCCCCGACAGGAGGCAATCAGCCCCAGCATTTT. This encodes CAWSSPTGGNQPQHF.